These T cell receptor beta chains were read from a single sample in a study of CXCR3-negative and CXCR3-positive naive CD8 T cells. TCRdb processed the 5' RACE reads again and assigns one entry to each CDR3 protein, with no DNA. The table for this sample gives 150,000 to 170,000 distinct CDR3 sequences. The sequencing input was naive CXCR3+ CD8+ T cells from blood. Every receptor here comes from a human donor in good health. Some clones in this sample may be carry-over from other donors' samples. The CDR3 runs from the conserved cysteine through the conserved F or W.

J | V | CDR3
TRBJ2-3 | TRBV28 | CATHGAGPTDTQYF
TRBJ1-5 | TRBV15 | CATSRGVGQPQHF
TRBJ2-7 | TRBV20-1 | CSARRDLGNEQYF
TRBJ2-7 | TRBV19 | CASSYPGRTYEQYF
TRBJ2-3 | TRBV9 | CASSREGNTDTQYF
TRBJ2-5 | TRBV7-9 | CASRRPSGKNQETQYF
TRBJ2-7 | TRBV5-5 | CASSLRPGTDYEQYF
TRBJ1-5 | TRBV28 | CASSPRLLEGNQPQHF
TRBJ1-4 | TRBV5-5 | CASSISPGAGANEKLFF
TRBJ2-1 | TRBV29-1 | CSVGGVSGRNRAYNEQFF
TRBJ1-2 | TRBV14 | CASSRSSTGKDYGYTF
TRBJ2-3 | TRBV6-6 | CASSLRTSGDLSTDTQYF
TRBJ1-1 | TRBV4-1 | CASSQADLDRGEAFF
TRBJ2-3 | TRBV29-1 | CSVSSGTTDTQYF
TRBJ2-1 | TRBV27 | CASADRVAHNEQFF
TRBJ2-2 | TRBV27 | CASSFYGELFF
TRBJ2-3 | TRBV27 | CAIQSGLRATDTQYF
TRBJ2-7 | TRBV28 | CASSLVVDRDEQYF
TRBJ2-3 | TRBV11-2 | CASSLLLGGTGADTQYF
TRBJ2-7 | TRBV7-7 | CASSLAAGAGALDEQYF
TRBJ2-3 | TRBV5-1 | CASSLVAAGGTDTQYF
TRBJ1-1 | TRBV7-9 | CASSRQGSLNTEAFF
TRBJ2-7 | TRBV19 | CASSIRGDMQYEQYF
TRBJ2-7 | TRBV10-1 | CASSDRAGATIGEYEQYF
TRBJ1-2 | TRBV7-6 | CASSLAVGANYGYTF